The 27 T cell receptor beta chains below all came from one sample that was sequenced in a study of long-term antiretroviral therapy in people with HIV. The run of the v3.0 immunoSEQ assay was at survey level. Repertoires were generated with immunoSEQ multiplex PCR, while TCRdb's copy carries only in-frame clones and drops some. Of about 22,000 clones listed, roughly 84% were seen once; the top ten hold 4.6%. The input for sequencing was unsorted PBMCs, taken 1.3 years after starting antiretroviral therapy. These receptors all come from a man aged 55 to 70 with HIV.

CDR3: CAISEGQFTEAFF. The CDR3 DNA reads as TGTGCCATCAGTGAAGGACAGTTCACTGAAGCTTTCTTT. The chain couples TRBV10-3 to TRBJ1-1; weak D call: TRBD1 (6 bases). CDR1 and CDR2 from the germline V gene are ENHRY and SYGVKD. The CDR3 runs to 13 residues. V lost 3 bases and J lost 4, with 9 bases in between.

CDR3 nucleotides: TGTGCCAGCAGGACACTAGGGACACCTCAGTACTTC. It encodes CASRTLGTPQYF. The chain carries TRBV2 and TRBJ2-4; D is possibly TRBD1 (6 bases). The V end was cut by 6 bases, the J end by 12 bases, with 15 bases between. CDR1 and CDR2 (germline): SNHLY, FYNNEI. The CDR3 extends over 12 amino acids.

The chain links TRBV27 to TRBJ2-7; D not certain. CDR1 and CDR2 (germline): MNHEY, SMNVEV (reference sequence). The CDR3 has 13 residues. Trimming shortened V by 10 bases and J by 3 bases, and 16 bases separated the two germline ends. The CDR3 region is CATAVALFYEQYF. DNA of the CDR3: TGTGCCACCGCAGTTGCCCTTTTCTACGAGCAGTACTTC.

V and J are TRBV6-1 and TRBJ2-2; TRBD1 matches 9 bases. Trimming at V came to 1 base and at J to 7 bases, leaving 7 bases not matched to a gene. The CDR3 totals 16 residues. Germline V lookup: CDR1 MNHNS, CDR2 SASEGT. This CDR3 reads CASSEGLTGGVGELFF. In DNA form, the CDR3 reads TGTGCCAGCAGTGAAGGTCTGACAGGGGGAGTCGGGGAGCTGTTTTTT.

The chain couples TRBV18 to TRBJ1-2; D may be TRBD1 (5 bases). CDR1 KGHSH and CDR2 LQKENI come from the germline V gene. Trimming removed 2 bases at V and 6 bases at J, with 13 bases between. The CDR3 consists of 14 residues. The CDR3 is CASSPSGGSDGYTF. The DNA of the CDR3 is TGTGCCAGCTCACCAAGCGGGGGGTCAGATGGCTACACCTTC.

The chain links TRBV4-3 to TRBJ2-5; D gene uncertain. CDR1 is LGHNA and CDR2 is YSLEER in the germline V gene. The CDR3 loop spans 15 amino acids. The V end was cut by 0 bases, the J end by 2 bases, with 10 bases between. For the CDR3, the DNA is TGCGCCAGCAGCCAAGATTTGACGCAACAAGAGACCCAGTACTTC. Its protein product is CASSQDLTQQETQYF.

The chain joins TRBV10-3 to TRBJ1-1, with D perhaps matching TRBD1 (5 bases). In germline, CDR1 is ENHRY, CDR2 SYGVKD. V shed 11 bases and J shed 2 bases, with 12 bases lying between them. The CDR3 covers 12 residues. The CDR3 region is CAGAGSNTEAFF. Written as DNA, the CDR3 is TGTGCCGGGGCAGGCTCAAACACTGAAGCTTTCTTT.

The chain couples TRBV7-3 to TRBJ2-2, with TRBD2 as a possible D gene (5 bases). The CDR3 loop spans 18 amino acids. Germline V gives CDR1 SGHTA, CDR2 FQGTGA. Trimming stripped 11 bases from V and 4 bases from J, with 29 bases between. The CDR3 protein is CARRPAETILPSTGELFF. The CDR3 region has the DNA TGTGCCCGACGGCCAGCGGAGACGATCTTACCTAGCACCGGGGAGCTGTTTTTT.

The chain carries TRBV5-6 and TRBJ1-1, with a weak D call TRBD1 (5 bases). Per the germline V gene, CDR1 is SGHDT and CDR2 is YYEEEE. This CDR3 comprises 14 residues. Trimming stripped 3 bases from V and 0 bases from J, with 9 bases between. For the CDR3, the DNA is TGTGCCAGCAGCTGGACACTAATGAACACTGAAGCTTTCTTT. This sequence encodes CASSWTLMNTEAFF.

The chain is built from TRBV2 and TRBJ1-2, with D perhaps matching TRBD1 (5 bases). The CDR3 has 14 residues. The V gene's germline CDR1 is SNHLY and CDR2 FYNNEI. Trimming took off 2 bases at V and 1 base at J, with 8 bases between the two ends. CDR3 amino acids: CASSEQGLNYGYTF. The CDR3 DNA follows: TGTGCCAGCAGTGAACAGGGCCTTAACTATGGCTACACCTTC.

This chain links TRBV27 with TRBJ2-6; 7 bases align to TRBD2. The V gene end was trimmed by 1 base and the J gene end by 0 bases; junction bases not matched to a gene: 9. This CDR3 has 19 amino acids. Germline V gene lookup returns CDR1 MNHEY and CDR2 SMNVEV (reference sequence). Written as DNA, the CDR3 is TGTGCCAGCAGTTTATGGTCCAGCGGGGAGATCTCTGGGGCCAACGTCCTGACTTTC. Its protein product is CASSLWSSGEISGANVLTF. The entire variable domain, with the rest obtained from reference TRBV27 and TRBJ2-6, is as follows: EAQVTQNPRYLITVTGKKLTVTCSQNMNHEYMSWYRQDPGLGLRQIYYSMNVEVTDKGDVPEGYKVSRKEKRNFPLILESPSPNQTSLYFCASSLWSSGEISGANVLTFGAGSRLTVL.

CDR3: CATSRGYGPYEQYF. The CDR3 DNA reads as TGTGCCACCAGCAGAGGGTACGGGCCCTACGAGCAGTACTTC. The chain joins TRBV15 to TRBJ2-7, with D unresolved. V lost 1 base and J 2 bases, leaving 9 bases between the germline ends. CDR3 size: 14 residues. Germline loops: CDR1 LNHNV, CDR2 YYDKDF (reference sequence).

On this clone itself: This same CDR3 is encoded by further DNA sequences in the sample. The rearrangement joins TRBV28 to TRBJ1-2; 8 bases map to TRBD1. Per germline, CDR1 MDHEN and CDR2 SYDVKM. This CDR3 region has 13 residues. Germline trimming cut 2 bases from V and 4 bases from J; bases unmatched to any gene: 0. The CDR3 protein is CASSLGQGYGYTF. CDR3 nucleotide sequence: TGTGCCAGCAGTTTAGGACAGGGCTATGGCTACACCTTC.

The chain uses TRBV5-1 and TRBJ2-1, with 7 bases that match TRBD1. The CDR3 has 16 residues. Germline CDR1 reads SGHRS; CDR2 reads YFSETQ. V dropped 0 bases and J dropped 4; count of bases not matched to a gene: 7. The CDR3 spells CASSLGHRDSYNEQFF. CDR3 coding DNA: TGCGCCAGCAGCTTGGGACACCGGGACAGTTACAATGAGCAGTTCTTC.

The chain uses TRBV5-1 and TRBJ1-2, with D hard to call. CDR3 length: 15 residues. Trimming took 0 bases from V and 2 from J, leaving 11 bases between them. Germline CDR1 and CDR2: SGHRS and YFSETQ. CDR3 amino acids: CASSLAGLPNYGYTF. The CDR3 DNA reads TGCGCCAGCAGCTTGGCCGGCCTTCCCAACTATGGCTACACCTTC.

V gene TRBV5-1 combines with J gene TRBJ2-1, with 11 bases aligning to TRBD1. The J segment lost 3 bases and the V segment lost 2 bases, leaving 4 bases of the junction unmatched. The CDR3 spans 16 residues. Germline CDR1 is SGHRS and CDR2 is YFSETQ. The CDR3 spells CASSLHGTGGYNEQFF. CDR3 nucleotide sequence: TGCGCCAGCAGCTTACACGGGACAGGGGGCTACAATGAGCAGTTCTTC. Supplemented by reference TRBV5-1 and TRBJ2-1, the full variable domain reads KAGVTQTPRYLIKTRGQQVTLSCSPISGHRSVSWYQQTPGQGLQFLFEYFSETQRNKGNFPGRFSGRQFSNSRSEMNVSTLELGDSALYLCASSLHGTGGYNEQFFGPGTRLTVL.

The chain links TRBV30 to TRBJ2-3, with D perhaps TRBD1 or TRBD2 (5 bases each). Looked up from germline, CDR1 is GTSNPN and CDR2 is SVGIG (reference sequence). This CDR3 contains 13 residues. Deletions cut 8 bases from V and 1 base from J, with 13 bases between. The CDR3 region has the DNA TGTGCCAGAGGGGTTGCCGGCACAGATACGCAGTATTTT. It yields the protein CARGVAGTDTQYF.

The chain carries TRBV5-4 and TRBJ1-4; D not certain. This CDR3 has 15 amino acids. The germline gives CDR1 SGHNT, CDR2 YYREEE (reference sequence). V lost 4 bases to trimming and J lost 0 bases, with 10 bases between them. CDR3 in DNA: TGTGCCAGCAGCAAGGACTATGCAACTAATGAAAAACTGTTTTTT. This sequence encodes CASSKDYATNEKLFF.

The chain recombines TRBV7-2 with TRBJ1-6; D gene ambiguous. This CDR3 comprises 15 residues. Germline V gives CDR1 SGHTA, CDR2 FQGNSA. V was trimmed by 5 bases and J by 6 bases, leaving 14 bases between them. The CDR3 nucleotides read TGTGCCAGCAGCCCGCAGGTTTTCGGTAATTCACCCCTCCACTTT. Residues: CASSPQVFGNSPLHF.

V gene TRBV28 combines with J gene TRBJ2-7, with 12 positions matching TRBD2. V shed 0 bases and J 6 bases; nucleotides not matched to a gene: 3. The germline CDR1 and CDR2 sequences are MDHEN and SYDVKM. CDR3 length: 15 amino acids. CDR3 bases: TGTGCCAGCAGTTTATGGACTAGCGGGAGTTCCGAGCAGTACTTC. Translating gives CASSLWTSGSSEQYF.

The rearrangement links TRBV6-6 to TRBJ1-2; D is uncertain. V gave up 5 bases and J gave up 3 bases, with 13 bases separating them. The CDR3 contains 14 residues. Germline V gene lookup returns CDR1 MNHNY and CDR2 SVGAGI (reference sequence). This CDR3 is CASSPETWHYGYTF. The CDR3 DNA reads TGTGCCAGCAGTCCAGAGACCTGGCACTATGGCTACACCTTC.

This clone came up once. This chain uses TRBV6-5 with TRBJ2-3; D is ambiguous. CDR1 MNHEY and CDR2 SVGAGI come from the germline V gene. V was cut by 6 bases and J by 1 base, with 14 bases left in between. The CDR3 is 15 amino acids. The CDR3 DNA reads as TGTGCCAGCAGGGGCGCCGGGCAGGGCACAGATACGCAGTATTTT. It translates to CASRGAGQGTDTQYF.

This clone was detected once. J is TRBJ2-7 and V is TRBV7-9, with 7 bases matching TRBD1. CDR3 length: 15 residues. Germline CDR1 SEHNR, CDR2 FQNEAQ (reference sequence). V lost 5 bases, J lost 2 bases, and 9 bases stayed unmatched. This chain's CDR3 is CASSPAGTVPYEQYF. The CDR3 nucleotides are TGTGCCAGCAGCCCAGCCGGGACAGTTCCCTACGAGCAGTACTTC.

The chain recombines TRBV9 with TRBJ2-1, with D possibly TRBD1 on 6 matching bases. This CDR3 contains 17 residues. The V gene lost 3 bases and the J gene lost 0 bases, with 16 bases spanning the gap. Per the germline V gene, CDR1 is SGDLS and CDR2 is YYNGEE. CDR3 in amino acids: CASSAYSGQTSYNEQFF. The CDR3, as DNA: TGTGCCAGCAGCGCCTATTCCGGACAGACCTCCTACAATGAGCAGTTCTTC.

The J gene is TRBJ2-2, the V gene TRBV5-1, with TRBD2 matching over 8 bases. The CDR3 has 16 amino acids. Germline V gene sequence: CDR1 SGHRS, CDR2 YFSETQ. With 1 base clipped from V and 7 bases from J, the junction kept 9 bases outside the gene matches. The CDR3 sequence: CASSLWLAGRGGELFF. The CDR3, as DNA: TGCGCCAGCAGCTTGTGGCTAGCGGGCAGAGGCGGGGAGCTGTTTTTT.

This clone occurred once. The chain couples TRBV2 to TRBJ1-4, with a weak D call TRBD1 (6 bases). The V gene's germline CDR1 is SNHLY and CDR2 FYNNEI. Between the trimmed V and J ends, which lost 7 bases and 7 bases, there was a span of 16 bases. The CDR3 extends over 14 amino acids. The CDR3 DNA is TGTGCCAGCACGGTTAGGGGGGGGACTGAAAAACTGTTTTTT. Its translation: CASTVRGGTEKLFF.

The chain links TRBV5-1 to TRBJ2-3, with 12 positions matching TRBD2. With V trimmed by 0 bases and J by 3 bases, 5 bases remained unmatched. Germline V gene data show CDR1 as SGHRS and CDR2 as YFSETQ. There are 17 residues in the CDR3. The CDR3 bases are TGCGCCAGCAGCTTGGATCCTAGCGGGAGGGGGACAGATACGCAGTATTTT. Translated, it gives CASSLDPSGRGTDTQYF. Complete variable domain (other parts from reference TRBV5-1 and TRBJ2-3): KAGVTQTPRYLIKTRGQQVTLSCSPISGHRSVSWYQQTPGQGLQFLFEYFSETQRNKGNFPGRFSGRQFSNSRSEMNVSTLELGDSALYLCASSLDPSGRGTDTQYFGPGTRLTVL.